What follows is one T cell receptor (beta chain) and its context. This record comes from a study of blood T cell repertoires in COVID-19. About the study: The analysed material was cDNA or gDNA that came from T cells, B-cell-depleted T cells, or PBMCs.

V shed 5 bases and J 3 bases; nucleotides not matched to a gene: 21. The length of the CDR3 is 19 residues. Per germline, CDR1 GTSNPN and CDR2 SVGIG (reference sequence). The data were produced by immunoSEQ multiplex PCR, yet TCRdb's version contains in-frame clones alone and is incomplete. Counted here are approximately 250,000 clones, more than 75% occurring once; the ten biggest clones make up 1.5% to 2%. The V gene is TRBV30, the J gene TRBJ2-7; 11 bases match TRBD2. This TCR came from a woman aged 60 to 75 who had recovered from COVID-19. The sequenced material came from peripheral blood. The CDR3 DNA reads as TGTGCCTGGTCCATCCGGGACCAAGAACTAGCGGGGGAAAACTACGAGCAGTACTTC. The encoded protein is CAWSIRDQELAGENYEQYF.